The 24 T cell receptor beta chains listed next were all sequenced from one sample in a study of T cell repertoires in ileal Crohn's disease. Data came from immunoSEQ multiplex PCR; TCRdb stores just in-frame clones and leaves some out. The sample includes 11,000 to 15,000 clones, 80% to 90% of them seen just once. Sample: ileal tissue. All receptors derive from an adult with Crohn's disease.

In this sample, this clone turned up once. The V call is TRBV7-2, the J call TRBJ2-5; 11 bases line up with TRBD2. V lost 3 bases, J lost 5 bases, and 17 bases stayed unmatched. Germline CDR1 SGHTA, CDR2 FQGNSA. This CDR3 has 19 residues. The CDR3: CASSLLGLAGGLRGETQYF. CDR3 bases: TGTGCCAGCAGCTTGCTGGGGCTAGCGGGGGGCCTGAGGGGGGAGACCCAGTACTTC. Supplemented by reference TRBV7-2 and TRBJ2-5, the full variable domain reads GAGVSQSPSNKVTEKGKDVELRCDPISGHTALYWYRQSLGQGLEFLIYFQGNSAPDKSGLPSDRFSAERTGGSVSTLTIQRTQQEDSAVYLCASSLLGLAGGLRGETQYFGPGTRLLVL.

The genes are TRBV4-3 and TRBJ2-2, with D possibly matching TRBD2 (7 bases). The CDR3 runs to 14 residues. Trimming pared 6 bases from V and 6 bases from J, leaving 14 bases between. Looked up from germline, CDR1 is LGHNA and CDR2 is YSLEER. The CDR3 DNA sequence: TGCGCCAGCAGTGGAACAGGGAGGGCCGGGGAGCTGTTTTTT. It yields the protein CASSGTGRAGELFF.

This clone was seen only once. V usage is TRBV7-2 and J usage is TRBJ2-7, with 8 positions matching TRBD1. This CDR3 comprises 15 residues. The junction had 8 bases not matched to a gene; V was cut back by 1 base and J by 6 bases. CDR1 is SGHTA and CDR2 is FQGNSA in the germline V gene. The CDR3 region has the DNA TGTGCCAGCAGCTTAGAGTGGACAGGGAAATTCGAGCAGTACTTC. Residues: CASSLEWTGKFEQYF.

CDR3 amino acids: CAWSLPGGRDTEAFF. In DNA, the CDR3 is TGTGCCTGGAGTCTCCCGGGGGGCCGGGACACTGAAGCTTTCTTT. The rearrangement joins TRBV30 to TRBJ1-1, with TRBD1 as a possible D gene (6 bases). Trimming cost V 2 bases and J 3 bases, with 16 bases left between them. CDR1 is GTSNPN, CDR2 SVGIG, per germline (reference sequence). The CDR3 covers 15 residues.

This clone is a singleton in its sample. The chain uses TRBV4-1 and TRBJ2-1, with 8 bases aligning to TRBD1. CDR1 MGHRA and CDR2 YSYEKL come from the germline V gene. V shed 4 bases, J shed 2 bases, and the junction held 7 bases outside the gene matches. The CDR3 covers 16 residues. The CDR3 sequence: CASSLAGGNPYNEQFF. The CDR3 DNA is TGCGCCAGCAGCCTTGCAGGGGGCAATCCCTACAATGAGCAGTTCTTC.

The sample holds one count of this clone. The rearrangement uses TRBV15 and TRBJ2-7; 8 bases agree with TRBD1. Trimming took 1 base from V and 4 from J; bases not matched to a gene: 3. This CDR3 contains 14 residues. Germline CDR1 is LNHNV and CDR2 is YYDKDF (reference sequence). The CDR3 nucleotides are TGTGCCACCAGCAGAGGCGGGACAGGTTACGAGCAGTACTTC. Amino acid sequence: CATSRGGTGYEQYF.

The rearrangement uses TRBV5-6 and TRBJ1-2; 9 bases map to TRBD1. CDR3 size: 14 residues. After removal of 1 base from V and 6 bases from J, the junction contained 4 bases not matched to a gene. Germline CDR1 reads SGHDT; CDR2 reads YYEEEE. The CDR3 loop is CASSLNRGQDGYTF. CDR3 DNA: TGTGCCAGCAGCTTGAACAGGGGGCAGGATGGCTACACCTTC.

A remark on this clone: Other DNA sequences in this sample translate to the same CDR3. The chain couples TRBV18 to TRBJ2-7; 8 bases align to TRBD1. Germline CDR1 and CDR2: KGHSH and LQKENI. After removal of 6 bases from V and 6 bases from J, the junction contained 13 bases not matched to a gene. This CDR3 has 15 residues. CDR3 amino acids: CASSPIDRTGSEQYF. The CDR3 DNA sequence: TGTGCCAGCTCGCCCATCGACCGGACAGGGAGCGAGCAGTACTTC.

The gene calls are TRBV6-6 and TRBJ2-7; 8 bases are a match to TRBD1. The CDR3 has 14 residues. Germline trimming cut 5 bases from V and 1 base from J; bases unmatched to any gene: 4. Germline assignment: CDR1 MNHNY and CDR2 SVGAGI (reference sequence). This CDR3 is CASSRGQGSYEQYF. The CDR3 coding sequence is TGTGCCAGCAGTCGTGGACAGGGTTCCTACGAGCAGTACTTC.

J is TRBJ2-2 and V is TRBV28; TRBD2 matches at 8 bases. The germline CDR1 and CDR2 sequences are MDHEN and SYDVKM. This CDR3 has 16 residues. The V gene end was trimmed by 4 bases and the J gene end by 3 bases; junction bases not matched to a gene: 7. The CDR3 is CASSSAAGVDTGELFF. The CDR3 DNA sequence: TGTGCCAGCAGTTCAGCAGCGGGAGTTGACACCGGGGAGCTGTTTTTT.

The rearrangement links TRBV20-1 to TRBJ2-7; tentatively, D is TRBD2 (6 bases). V was pared by 5 bases and J by 13 bases, with 18 bases between. The germline gives CDR1 DFQATT, CDR2 SNEGSKA (reference sequence). The CDR3 has 11 amino acids. CDR3: CSAPVADLGYF. The CDR3 coding sequence is TGCAGTGCTCCCGTAGCGGACCTGGGATACTTC.

The V call is TRBV11-2, the J call TRBJ2-1; 13 positions match TRBD2. Germline values: CDR1 SGHAT, CDR2 FQNNGV. The CDR3 runs to 15 residues. V lost 5 bases to trimming and J lost 5 bases; unmatched junction nucleotides: 3. CDR3 protein: CASSPGTSGDNEQFF. Here the CDR3 DNA reads TGTGCCAGCAGCCCCGGGACTAGCGGGGACAATGAGCAGTTCTTC.

The chain couples TRBV19 to TRBJ2-5, with a weak D call TRBD1 (5 bases). This CDR3 contains 13 residues. Trimming stripped 5 bases from V and 1 base from J, with 8 bases between. Germline CDR1 and CDR2: LNHDA and SQIVND (reference sequence). CDR3 nucleotide sequence: TGTGCCAGTAGTCCACAGGCCCAAGAGACCCAGTACTTC. Protein: CASSPQAQETQYF.

V is TRBV5-1 and J is TRBJ2-7; 8 bases map to TRBD2. Germline trimming cut 7 bases from V and 2 bases from J; bases unmatched to any gene: 11. CDR3 size: 15 residues. Germline CDR1 reads SGHRS; CDR2 reads YFSETQ. This CDR3 reads CASGKEPAGAYEQYF. CDR3 nucleotides: TGCGCCAGCGGAAAAGAACCAGCGGGAGCCTACGAGCAGTACTTC.

This chain uses TRBV4-3 with TRBJ2-5; perhaps TRBD1 as D (5 bases). CDR1 is LGHNA, CDR2 YSLEER, per germline. V lost 0 bases and J lost 0, with 8 bases in between. The CDR3 is 15 amino acids. The CDR3 nucleotides are TGCGCCAGCAGCCAAGATCAGGGCGACCAAGAGACCCAGTACTTC. Protein: CASSQDQGDQETQYF.

The V and J genes are TRBV5-1 and TRBJ2-7, with D unresolved. This CDR3 comprises 12 residues. Trimming took 3 bases from V and 4 from J, leaving 8 bases between them. The germline CDR1 and CDR2 sequences are SGHRS and YFSETQ. CDR3 DNA: TGCGCCAGCAGCTCACACAATTACGAGCAGTACTTC. It encodes CASSSHNYEQYF.

The chain is built from TRBV11-2 and TRBJ2-1; 8 bases map to TRBD1. CDR1 and CDR2 from the germline V gene are SGHAT and FQNNGV. This CDR3 has 15 amino acids. With V trimmed by 5 bases and J by 7 bases, 10 bases remained unmatched. CDR3 sequence reads: CASSLRTGSMNEQFF. CDR3 nucleotide sequence: TGTGCCAGCAGCCTCCGGACAGGGTCTATGAATGAGCAGTTCTTC. Full variable domain (rest looked up from reference TRBV11-2 and TRBJ2-1): EAGVAQSPRYKIIEKRQSVAFWCNPISGHATLYWYQQILGQGPKLLIQFQNNGVVDDSQLPKDRFSAERLKGVDSTLKIQPAKLEDSAVYLCASSLRTGSMNEQFFGPGTRLTVL.

This chain joins TRBV6-6 and TRBJ1-1; D is possibly TRBD1 (6 bases). The germline V gene encodes CDR1 MNHNY and CDR2 SVGAGI (reference sequence). Trimming removed 7 bases from V and 1 base from J, with 10 bases in between. CDR3 length equals 13 residues. CDR3 sequence (DNA): TGTGCCAGCACCTACAGGGAGAACACTGAAGCTTTCTTT. It is translated as CASTYRENTEAFF.

This chain connects TRBV7-2 to TRBJ2-5; TRBD2 matches 7 bases. The length of the CDR3 is 14 residues. Trimming removed 7 bases from V and 0 bases from J; junction bases left unmatched: 5. The germline V gene encodes CDR1 SGHTA and CDR2 FQGNSA. The CDR3 DNA sequence: TGTGCCAGCACGCGAGCGGGGTACCAAGAGACCCAGTACTTC. Its translation is CASTRAGYQETQYF.

V and J are TRBV6-6 and TRBJ1-1; 7 bases align to TRBD1. Per the germline V gene, CDR1 is MNHNY and CDR2 is SVGAGI (reference sequence). The CDR3 spans 14 residues. V shed 4 bases, J shed 5 bases, and the junction held 7 bases outside the gene matches. CDR3 sequence: CASSSWTGSTEAFF. The CDR3 DNA follows: TGTGCCAGCAGTTCGTGGACAGGCTCAACTGAAGCTTTCTTT.

The rearrangement links TRBV2 to TRBJ2-3; TRBD1 matches at 7 bases. The V gene end was trimmed by 4 bases and the J gene end by 2 bases; junction bases not matched to a gene: 6. The CDR3 spans 15 residues. Germline loops: CDR1 SNHLY, CDR2 FYNNEI. This chain's CDR3 is CASSVGQEVTDTQYF. CDR3 in DNA: TGTGCCAGCAGTGTTGGACAGGAGGTCACAGATACGCAGTATTTT.

The V gene is TRBV29-1, the J gene TRBJ1-1; TRBD1 aligns across 7 bases. The CDR3 runs 14 residues. V shed 5 bases, J shed 5 bases, and the junction held 11 bases outside the gene matches. Germline CDR1 reads SQVTM; CDR2 reads ANQGSEA. Here the CDR3 reads CSVTTTGARTEAFF. The CDR3 bases are TGCAGCGTTACTACCACAGGGGCGAGGACTGAAGCTTTCTTT.

The rearrangement links TRBV29-1 to TRBJ1-1; possibly TRBD1 for D (6 bases). From germline, CDR1 is SQVTM and CDR2 ANQGSEA. V was pared by 6 bases and J by 8 bases, with 16 bases between. The CDR3 has 12 amino acids. CDR3 coding DNA: TGCAGCGTCGACAGGACGCGTGACGAAGCTTTCTTT. This translates into CSVDRTRDEAFF.

CDR3 in amino acids: CASSRGTADYGYTF. The CDR3 DNA follows: TGCGCCAGCAGCCGCGGGACGGCGGACTATGGCTACACCTTC. J is TRBJ1-2 and V is TRBV5-1, with a weak D call TRBD1 (5 bases). This CDR3 spans 14 amino acids. Germline V CDR1 and CDR2: SGHRS, YFSETQ. Between the trimmed V and J ends, which lost 4 bases and 3 bases, there was a span of 13 bases.